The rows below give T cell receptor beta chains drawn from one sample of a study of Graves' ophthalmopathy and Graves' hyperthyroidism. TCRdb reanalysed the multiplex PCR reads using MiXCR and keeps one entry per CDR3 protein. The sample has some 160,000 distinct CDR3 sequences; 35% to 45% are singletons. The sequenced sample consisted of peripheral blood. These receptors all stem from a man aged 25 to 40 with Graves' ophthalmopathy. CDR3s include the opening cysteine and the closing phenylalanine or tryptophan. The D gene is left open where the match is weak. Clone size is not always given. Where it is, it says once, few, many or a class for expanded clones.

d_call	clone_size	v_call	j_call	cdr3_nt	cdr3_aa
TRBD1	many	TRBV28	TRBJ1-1	TGTGCCAGCAGTTTACAGGGGGTCCTTTTTACTGAAGCTTTCTTT	CASSLQGVLFTEAFF
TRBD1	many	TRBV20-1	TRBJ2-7	TGCAGTGCTAGCCATACAGGGGCCTACGAGCAGTACTTC	CSASHTGAYEQYF
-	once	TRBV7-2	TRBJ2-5	TGTGCCAGCAGCCCCCGGACTTCTGGCGCGGAGACCCAGTACTTC	CASSPRTSGAETQYF
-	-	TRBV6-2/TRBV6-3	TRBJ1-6	TGTGCCAGCAGTTACGTCATGGACTTTCTCTCGGCTAATTCACCCCTCCACTTT	CASSYVMDFLSANSPLHF
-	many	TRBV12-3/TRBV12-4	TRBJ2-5	TGTGCCAGCAGTTTTGGGCTAGCGAGGCAGACCCAGTACTTC	CASSFGLARQTQYF
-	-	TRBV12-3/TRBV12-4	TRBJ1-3	TGTGCCAGCAACGGGTGGGACACGCTCGAAAACACCATATATTTT	CASNGWDTLENTIYF
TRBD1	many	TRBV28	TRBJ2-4	TGTGCCAGCAGTCGACAGGGGAGGATTCAGTACTTC	CASSRQGRIQYF
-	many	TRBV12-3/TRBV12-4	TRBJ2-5	TGTGCCAGCCGAGACTCGAGAGGAGAGACCCAGTACTTC	CASRDSRGETQYF
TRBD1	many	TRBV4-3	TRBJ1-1	TGCGCCAGCAGCCAAGAGACGCAGGGGGCACAAGAAGCTTTCTTT	CASSQETQGAQEAFF
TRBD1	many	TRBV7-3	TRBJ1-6	TGTGCCAGCAGCTTCGGGACAGTTAATTCACCCCTCCACTTT	CASSFGTVNSPLHF
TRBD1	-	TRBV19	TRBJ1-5	TGTGCCAGTAGTATTTTAGCGGGACAGCACAATCAGCCCCAGCATTTT	CASSILAGQHNQPQHF
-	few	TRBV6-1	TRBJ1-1	TGTGCCAGCAGTGAAGGGAGGGATAGTACTGAAGCTTTCTTT	CASSEGRDSTEAFF
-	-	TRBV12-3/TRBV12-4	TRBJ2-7	TGTGCCAGCAGTGCGACCCATTCACCCGAGCAGTACTTC	CASSATHSPEQYF
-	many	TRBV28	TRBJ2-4	TGTGCCAGCAGTTCTCCCCCATATAGGGGAGTCAAAAACATTCAGTACTTC	CASSSPPYRGVKNIQYF
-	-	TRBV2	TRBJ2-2	TGTGCCAGCTCCCTCGACATACTGAACACCGGGGAGCTGTTTTTT	CASSLDILNTGELFF
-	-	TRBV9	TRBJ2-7	TGTGCCAGCAGCGTACAGGAAACATCCGAGCAGTACTTC	CASSVQETSEQYF
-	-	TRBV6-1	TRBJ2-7	TGTGCCAGCGCGACGGTGGGGTCGCCGGCCTACGAGCAGTACTTC	CASATVGSPAYEQYF
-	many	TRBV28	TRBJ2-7	TGTGCCAGCAGTTTGTGGACAGACGGCTACGAGCAGTACTTC	CASSLWTDGYEQYF
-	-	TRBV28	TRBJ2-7	TGTGCCAGCAGTTTTTATTCCAGCCTAAACTACGAGCAGTACTTC	CASSFYSSLNYEQYF
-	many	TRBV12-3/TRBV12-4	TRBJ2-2	TGTGCCAGCACCCTTGGGGGGTCGGGAACCGGGGAGCTGTTTTTT	CASTLGGSGTGELFF
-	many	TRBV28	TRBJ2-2	TGTGCCAGCAGTTTAAGGGGAGCCGCGAACACCGGGGAGCTGTTTTTT	CASSLRGAANTGELFF
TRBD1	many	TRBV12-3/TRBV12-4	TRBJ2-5	TGTGCCAGCAGTTCGCGGACAGGGCCTCCGTACTTC	CASSSRTGPPYF
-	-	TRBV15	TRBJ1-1	TGTGCCACCAGCAGAGTAACGACATCGAAAGCTTTCTTT	CATSRVTTSKAFF
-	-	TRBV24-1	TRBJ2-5	TGTGCCACCAGTGATTTCCAAGAGACCCAGTACTTC	CATSDFQETQYF
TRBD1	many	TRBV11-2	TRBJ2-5	TGTGCCAGCAGCCCCAGACAGGGTCGTTGGGAGACCCAGTACTTC	CASSPRQGRWETQYF
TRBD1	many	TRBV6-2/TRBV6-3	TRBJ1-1	TGTGCCAGCAGCGACAGGGGATACACTGAAGCTTTCTTT	CASSDRGYTEAFF
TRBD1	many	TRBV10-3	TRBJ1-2	TGTGCCATCAGTGAGTCACGGACAGGACACTATGGCTACACCTTC	CAISESRTGHYGYTF
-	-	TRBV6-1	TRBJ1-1	TGTGCCAGCAGTGAAGAGCAGGGTTACACTGAAGCTTTCTTT	CASSEEQGYTEAFF
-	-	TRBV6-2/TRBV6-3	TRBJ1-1	TGTGCCAGCAGTCCCAGGGGTGGCACTGAAGCTTTCTTT	CASSPRGGTEAFF
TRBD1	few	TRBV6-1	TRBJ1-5	TGTGCCAGCAAAGAGACAGGGGGCAATCAGCCCCAGCATTTT	CASKETGGNQPQHF
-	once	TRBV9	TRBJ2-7	TGTGCCAGCAGCGTAGATCCCTATTCGACCTACGAGCAGTACTTC	CASSVDPYSTYEQYF
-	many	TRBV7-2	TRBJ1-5	TGTGCCAGCAGCTCCGTGTCTTTGGGGCCCCAGCATTTT	CASSSVSLGPQHF
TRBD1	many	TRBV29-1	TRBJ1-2	TGCAGCGCACTCTGGACAGGTTTGCATGGCTACACCTTC	CSALWTGLHGYTF
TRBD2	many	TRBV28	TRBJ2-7	TGTGCCAGCAGTTGGCCGGGACTAGGCACTTACGAGCAGTACTTC	CASSWPGLGTYEQYF
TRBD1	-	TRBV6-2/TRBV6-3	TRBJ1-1	TGTGCCAGCAGTTTAACAGGGGTGGCTGAAGCTTTCTTT	CASSLTGVAEAFF